A selection of T cell receptor beta chains follows, all from one sample in a study of shared clonotypes between healthy human individuals. Only in-frame clones appear in the TCRdb table, and some are missing; sequencing was by immunoSEQ multiplex PCR. Here the sample spans over 750,000 clones, about 97% being singletons. Sequencing input: naive CD8+ T cells sorted from blood. The receptors originated from a man aged 25 to 45 in good health. Both conserved end residues are trimmed from each CDR3. Clone size, where shown, is once, few, many, or a class for clones that have expanded.

TRBV5-4	14	.	TRBJ2-1	ASRGGQGGSYNEQF
TRBV2	10	.	TRBJ1-1	ASRDRNPEAF
TRBV4-3	13	.	TRBJ1-4	ASSQDGDPNEKLF
TRBV7-2	11	.	TRBJ2-1	ASSLSRGNEQF
TRBV4-1	14	.	TRBJ2-2	ASSQGLAGLTGELF
TRBV10-3	11	.	TRBJ1-2	AISESRGPGYT
TRBV28	13	.	TRBJ2-7	ASSFRDRGPYEQY
TRBV7-6	13	once	TRBJ2-3	ASRPREGGTDTQY
TRBV7-9	13	.	TRBJ1-2	ASSFGSLANYGYT
TRBV7-9	14	.	TRBJ1-1	ASSLVTGPTNTEAF
TRBV11-2	12	.	TRBJ2-7	ASSSGTATYEQY
TRBV27	14	.	TRBJ2-2	ASSSRTSSGTGELF
TRBV18	14	.	TRBJ2-3	ASSPYGNSVTDTQY
TRBV28	13	.	TRBJ1-2	ASSLGPLTGYGYT
TRBV5-1	13	.	TRBJ2-1	ASSLALEGPNEQF
TRBV7-3	11	.	TRBJ2-7	ASSQGGTSEQY
TRBV5-1	15	.	TRBJ2-7	ASSLGLAGLLSYEQY
TRBV7-3	13	.	TRBJ2-1	ASSFISGSYNEQF
TRBV27	11	once	TRBJ1-2	ASSFSANYGYT
TRBV9	8	.	TRBJ2-7	AGGFYEQY
TRBV29-1	12	.	TRBJ2-5	SVEPTGVDETQY
TRBV4-1	13	.	TRBJ2-1	ASSPVGRGPDEQF
TRBV2	9	once	TRBJ1-1	ASKGRREAF
TRBV28	15	once	TRBJ2-7	ASSHRLAGGPRNEQY
TRBV6-1	12	.	TRBJ2-7	ASSVRDSGYEQY
TRBV28	13	.	TRBJ2-7	ASSFPRQGSHEQY